The T cell receptor beta chain under discussion was sequenced for a study of breast tumors, draining lymph nodes, adjacent tissues. Regarding the study as a whole: Tumor repertoires ranked between lymph nodes and nontumor tissue in diversity, with V and J gene preferences. The data were judged consistent with most tumor T cells coming from lymph node and expanding in tumor. Luminal-like breast cancer showed significantly greater tumor-nontumor repertoire similarity than basal-like breast cancer did.

MiXCR, run by TCRdb on the multiplex PCR reads, gives a single entry per CDR3 protein. Among about 200,000 distinct CDR3 sequences listed, around 29% were seen once. This clonotype was counted only a few times. The antigen remains undetermined. Deletions cut 3 bases from V and 5 bases from J, with 13 bases between. Looked up from germline, CDR1 is SNHLY and CDR2 is FYNNEI. The CDR3 is 14 amino acids. Axillary draining lymph nodes of breast cancer patients supplied the node samples. The J gene is TRBJ1-1, the V gene TRBV2, with a tentative D call TRBD1 (6 bases). The sequenced material came from axillary lymph node tissue. This sequence was found in a female donor with breast cancer. Some clones in this sample may be carry-over from other donors' samples. Here the CDR3 reads CASSEIQGGTEAFF. The DNA of the CDR3 is TGTGCCAGCAGTGAGATACAGGGCGGGACTGAAGCTTTCTTT.